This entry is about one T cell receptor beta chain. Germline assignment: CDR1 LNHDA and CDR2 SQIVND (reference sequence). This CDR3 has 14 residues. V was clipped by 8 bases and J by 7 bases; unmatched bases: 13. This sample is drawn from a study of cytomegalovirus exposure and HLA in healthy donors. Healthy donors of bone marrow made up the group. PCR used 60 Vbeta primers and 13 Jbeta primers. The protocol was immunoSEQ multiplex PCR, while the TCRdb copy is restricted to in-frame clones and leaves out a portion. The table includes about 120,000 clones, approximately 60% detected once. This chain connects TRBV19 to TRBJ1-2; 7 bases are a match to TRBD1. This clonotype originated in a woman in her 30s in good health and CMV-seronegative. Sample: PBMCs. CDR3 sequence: CASRPGGARIGYTF. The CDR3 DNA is TGTGCCAGTCGCCCAGGGGGTGCCCGAATTGGCTACACCTTC.